The 32 T cell receptor beta chains below all came from one sample that was sequenced in a study of post-analysis software for immune sequencing data. Study-level results: Patients showed TRBV5-6, TRBV5-1 and TRBV20-1 among a few TRBV segments more frequent than in controls.

These TCRs are of unknown antigen specificity. Carried by the TCR beta cDNA libraries were unique molecular identifiers. TCRdb redid the calling of the PCR reads with MiXCR, one entry per CDR3 protein. The table records hundreds of thousands of distinct CDR3 sequences, around 60% of them present only once. The sample taken for sequencing was blood. These receptors were taken from a girl aged 2 to 9 with multiple sclerosis.

The CDR3 region has the DNA TGTGCCAGCAGCTTGGGGCCAGGGCATCAGCCCCAGCATTTT. Its protein product is CASSLGPGHQPQHF. This chain links TRBV5-5 with TRBJ1-5; D perhaps matches TRBD1 (5 bases). V lost 0 bases and J 5 bases, leaving 9 bases between the germline ends. There are 14 residues in the CDR3. Germline V gives CDR1 SGHKS, CDR2 YYEKEE (reference sequence).

The chain combines TRBV5-5 with TRBJ2-1; 10 bases match TRBD1. The CDR3 spans 14 residues. Germline CDR1 SGHKS, CDR2 YYEKEE (reference sequence). The V gene end was trimmed by 2 bases and the J gene end by 8 bases; junction bases not matched to a gene: 4. CDR3 bases: TGTGCCAGCAGCTTACTGACAGGGGGCCATGAGCAGTTCTTC. Amino acids: CASSLLTGGHEQFF.

This clonotype was recorded once. The chain combines TRBV4-2 with TRBJ1-5; 7 nucleotides line up with TRBD1. Germline V gene sequence: CDR1 LGHNA, CDR2 YNFKEQ. CDR3 length: 15 residues. V lost 0 bases and J lost 6; bases outside the gene matches: 5. Here the CDR3 DNA reads TGTGCCAGCAGCCAAGATCCGACAGGGACTCAGCCCCAGCATTTT. Protein sequence: CASSQDPTGTQPQHF.

The J gene is TRBJ1-1, the V gene TRBV7-9, with D uncertain. The germline V gene has CDR1 SEHNR and CDR2 FQNEAQ (reference sequence). V shed 4 bases and J shed 4 bases, with 13 bases lying between them. The CDR3 runs to 14 residues. CDR3 loop: CASSSRGIGTEAFF. For the CDR3, the DNA is TGTGCCAGCAGCTCCCGGGGTATCGGCACTGAAGCTTTCTTT.

This clonotype has a single count. The CDR3 nucleotides read TGCGCCAGCAGTGAGTCGAGGGGTGTGAAAGAGACCCAGTACTTC. Its translation is CASSESRGVKETQYF. J is TRBJ2-5 and V is TRBV10-1; D is perhaps TRBD1 or TRBD2 (5 bases each). V shed 0 bases and J shed 3 bases, with 11 bases lying between them. Germline assignment: CDR1 WNHNN and CDR2 SYGVQD (reference sequence). CDR3 length equals 15 residues.

The chain carries TRBV4-2 and TRBJ2-3; 11 bases fit TRBD2. The CDR3 contains 17 residues. Losses at the gene ends were 3 bases for V and 0 bases for J; bases not matched to a gene: 5. Germline V CDR1 and CDR2: LGHNA, YNFKEQ. For the CDR3, the DNA is TGTGCCAGCAGCCAGGCTTTAGCGGGAGGGAGCACAGATACGCAGTATTTT. Its translation: CASSQALAGGSTDTQYF.

J is TRBJ2-4 and V is TRBV12-3 or TRBV12-4; the D is unclear. With the DNA end fitting TRBJ2-7 better, the J assignment may be wrong. The CDR3 is 13 residues long. CDR3 coding DNA: TGTGCCAGCAGCCAGATGGACGCCTCCGAGCAGTACTTC. Translating it yields CASSQMDASEQYF.

The chain couples TRBV10-3 to TRBJ2-2, with TRBD1 matching over 9 bases. V shed 6 bases, J shed 4 bases, and the junction held 3 bases outside the gene matches. This CDR3 is 14 amino acids long. Germline CDR1 ENHRY, CDR2 SYGVKD. In nucleotides, the CDR3 is TGTGCCATCAGAGGACAGGGGAGCACCGGGGAGCTGTTTTTT. It translates to CAIRGQGSTGELFF.

The chain recombines TRBV5-6 with TRBJ2-3; TRBD2 might be the D (6 bases). V was trimmed by 4 bases and J by 6 bases, leaving 12 bases between them. The CDR3 has 13 residues. CDR1 SGHDT and CDR2 YYEEEE come from the germline V gene. For the CDR3, the DNA is TGTGCCAGCAGCACCTTAGGGAGGGATACGCAGTATTTT. Protein product: CASSTLGRDTQYF. Combining the CDR3 with reference TRBV5-6 and TRBJ2-3 gives the whole variable domain DAGVTQSPTHLIKTRGQQVTLRCSPKSGHDTVSWYQQALGQGPQFIFQYYEEEERQRGNFPDRFSGHQFPNYSSELNVNALLLGDSALYLCASSTLGRDTQYFGPGTRLTVL.

V and J are TRBV10-3 and TRBJ2-5; D remains ambiguous. Gene TRBJ2-7 matches the end of the DNA better, so the J call may be wrong. The CDR3 is 14 amino acids. Germline assignment: CDR1 ENHRY and CDR2 SYGVKD. CDR3 sequence: CATTQQLPTYEQYF. The CDR3 DNA reads TGTGCCACCACCCAACAGCTTCCAACCTACGAGCAGTACTTC.

This clonotype occurred a few times. The V call is TRBV29-1, the J call TRBJ1-2; maybe TRBD1 (5 bases). V was cut by 5 bases and J by 2 bases, with 18 bases left in between. CDR3 length: 15 amino acids. Germline CDR1 reads SQVTM; CDR2 reads ANQGSEA. CDR3 DNA: TGCAGCGTTAAGGGGACGGAGTATTGGAACTATGGCTACACCTTC. Its translation is CSVKGTEYWNYGYTF.

The chain is built from TRBV3-1 and TRBJ2-3; 9 bases fit TRBD2. V gave up 3 bases and J gave up 4 bases; unmatched junction bases: 11. CDR3 length equals 17 residues. Germline V gene sequence: CDR1 LGHDT, CDR2 YNNKEL (reference sequence). For the CDR3, the DNA is TGTGCCAGCAGCCATCCCGGCGTGCTAGCGGGACCAGATACGCAGTATTTT. Its translation is CASSHPGVLAGPDTQYF.

This clonotype was seen a handful of times. The junction and the germline gene differ at one end; a read error may be behind it. The chain joins TRBV20-1 to TRBJ2-6; a weak D match, TRBD1 (6 bases). The CDR3 is made up of 16 amino acids. Germline CDR1 reads DFQATT; CDR2 reads SNEGSKA (reference sequence). CDR3: CSARGTGMSGADVLTF. The CDR3 DNA follows: TGCAGTGCTAGAGGTACAGGGATGTCTGGGGCCGACGTCCTGACTTTC.

The CDR3: CASSPLSSPSDPYNEQFF. CDR3 sequence (DNA): TGCGCCAGCAGCCCCCTTAGCTCTCCTAGCGACCCTTACAATGAGCAGTTCTTC. This chain joins TRBV4-1 and TRBJ2-1, with D possibly being TRBD2 (6 bases). The CDR3 is made up of 18 amino acids. V was clipped by 4 bases and J by 4 bases, with 23 bases between them. The germline gives CDR1 MGHRA, CDR2 YSYEKL.

The V gene is TRBV7-2, the J gene TRBJ2-1, with D possibly called TRBD1 or TRBD2 (5 bases each). Trimming took 4 bases from V and 6 from J, leaving 13 bases between them. The V gene's germline CDR1 is SGHTA and CDR2 FQGNSA. The CDR3 sequence is 14 residues long. The CDR3: CASSSLQRGNEQFF. CDR3 coding DNA: TGTGCCAGCAGCTCCCTACAGAGGGGCAATGAGCAGTTCTTC.

This chain links TRBV6-5 with TRBJ1-2; TRBD1 aligns across 7 bases. This CDR3 is built from 15 residues. V lost 6 bases, J lost 2 bases, and 9 bases stayed unmatched. CDR1 is MNHEY, CDR2 SVGAGI, per germline. CDR3 in DNA: TGTGCCAGCAGCCCCCCCGGGGACAGCAACTATGGCTACACCTTC. Translation: CASSPPGDSNYGYTF.

V usage is TRBV7-9 and J usage is TRBJ2-3, with 8 bases identical to TRBD2. Per the germline V gene, CDR1 is SEHNR and CDR2 is FQNEAQ (reference sequence). V trimming: 5 bases; J trimming: 0 bases; junction bases outside the gene matches: 4. The CDR3 is 15 residues long. The CDR3 DNA sequence: TGTGCCAGCAGCCGAGGCGGGGGGAGCACAGATACGCAGTATTTT. Residues: CASSRGGGSTDTQYF.

The chain joins TRBV9 to TRBJ2-7, with D perhaps matching TRBD1 (6 bases). Germline values: CDR1 SGDLS, CDR2 YYNGEE. The V end lost 3 bases, the J end lost 5 bases, and 15 bases lay between the germline ends. The CDR3 loop spans 14 amino acids. CDR3 in amino acids: CASSADTGMDEQYF. The CDR3 DNA follows: TGTGCCAGCAGCGCCGACACAGGGATGGACGAGCAGTACTTC. Full variable domain (outside the CDR3, taken from reference TRBV9 and TRBJ2-7): DSGVTQTPKHLITATGQRVTLRCSPRSGDLSVYWYQQSLDQGLQFLIQYYNGEERAKGNILERFSAQQFPDLHSELNLSSLELGDSALYFCASSADTGMDEQYFGPGTRLTVT.

This clonotype was seen a handful of times. The chain recombines TRBV12-3 or TRBV12-4 with TRBJ2-1, with a tentative D call TRBD1 (6 bases). The closer fit of TRBJ2-7 to the DNA end suggests the J call may be wrong. The CDR3 runs to 14 residues. CDR3 in DNA: TGTGCCAGCAGTACAGGGAGCTCCTACAATGAGCAGTACTTC. Protein sequence: CASSTGSSYNEQYF.

This sequence joins TRBV29-1 and TRBJ2-7; D unclear. From germline, CDR1 is SQVTM and CDR2 ANQGSEA. The CDR3 is 16 residues long. V lost 0 bases, J lost 4 bases, and 19 bases lay in between. The CDR3, as DNA: TGCAGCGTTGAAGATAGACACGGTGGTCCTTTTTACGAGCAGTACTTC. Its protein product is CSVEDRHGGPFYEQYF.

The chain uses TRBV2 and TRBJ2-7, with 10 bases identical to TRBD2. This CDR3 spans 15 amino acids. The V gene's germline CDR1 is SNHLY and CDR2 FYNNEI. After removal of 4 bases from V and 6 bases from J, the junction contained 9 bases not matched to a gene. The CDR3 loop reads CASSGLLAGVSEQYF. The CDR3 DNA follows: TGTGCCAGCAGTGGGTTGCTAGCGGGAGTAAGCGAGCAGTACTTC.

This clonotype was seen ten or more times. Mismatch with germline at one junction end may stem from a read error. This chain links TRBV12-3 or TRBV12-4 with TRBJ2-7; D might be TRBD1 (5 bases). CDR3 length: 11 residues. The CDR3 nucleotides read TGTGCCAGCAGCTTAGGGGTCGAGCAGTACTTC. It translates to CASSLGVEQYF.

This clonotype occurred a few times. A much larger clone differs from this one at a single base, so this may be a read error. The DNA of the CDR3 is TGTGCCAGCAGCCCGGACAGATACTACAATGAGCAGTTCTTC. Its protein product is CASSPDRYYNEQFF. This chain connects TRBV7-3 to TRBJ2-1, with D maybe TRBD1 (6 bases). CDR1 is SGHTA, CDR2 FQGTGA, per germline. This CDR3 has 14 amino acids. Trimming left V 5 bases short and J 3 bases short, with 11 bases between.

The chain is built from TRBV24-1 and TRBJ1-1, with 10 bases aligning to TRBD1. The CDR3 length is 18 residues. V dropped 8 bases and J dropped 10; count of bases not matched to a gene: 24. CDR1 and CDR2 (germline): KGHDR, SFDVKD. The CDR3 coding sequence is TGTGCCACCACAGGGACAGGGGTTGTGGACGAGGACTACAATCGAGCTTTCTTT. Its translation is CATTGTGVVDEDYNRAFF.

The rearrangement links TRBV12-3 or TRBV12-4 to TRBJ1-1; D remains unclear. Trimming removed 7 bases from V and 10 bases from J, with 13 bases in between. CDR3 size: 11 residues. The CDR3 sequence: CASIKSGRAFF. As DNA, the CDR3 is TGTGCCAGCATTAAGTCCGGACGAGCTTTCTTT.

V is TRBV7-8 and J is TRBJ2-7; 10 nucleotides match TRBD2. The trim removed 1 base at V and 4 bases at J, leaving 4 bases unmatched. The CDR3 is 15 residues long. CDR1 and CDR2 (germline): SGHVS, FQNEAQ. The chain's CDR3 is CASSLDPSGGYEQYF. The CDR3 DNA sequence: TGTGCCAGCAGCTTAGATCCTAGCGGGGGTTACGAGCAGTACTTC.

The chain has TRBV9 and TRBJ2-2; maybe TRBD1 (6 bases). V was clipped by 3 bases and J by 1 base, with 13 bases between them. The CDR3 is 16 amino acids. The germline V gene has CDR1 SGDLS and CDR2 YYNGEE. CDR3 loop: CASSAPGQKNTGELFF. DNA of the CDR3: TGTGCCAGCAGCGCCCCCGGACAGAAGAACACCGGGGAGCTGTTTTTT.

There are a few counts of this clonotype. At one end, the junction sequence differs from germline, possibly due to a read error. This chain links TRBV5-1 with TRBJ2-1, with D possibly matching TRBD2 (6 bases). The germline CDR1 and CDR2 sequences are SGHRS and YFSETQ. The CDR3 extends over 15 amino acids. CDR3 sequence: CASSLALGGRNEQFF. As DNA, the CDR3 is TGCGCCAGCAGCTTGGCCCTCGGGGGTAGGAATGAACAGTTCTTC.

The V gene is TRBV5-1, the J gene TRBJ2-1, with 9 positions matching TRBD2. Unmatched junction bases numbered 6, after V lost 4 bases and J lost 7 bases. CDR1 and CDR2 from the germline V gene are SGHRS and YFSETQ. The CDR3 runs to 14 residues. The CDR3 sequence: CASSVPRGGNEQFF. The CDR3, as DNA: TGCGCCAGCAGCGTGCCGCGGGGGGGGAATGAGCAGTTCTTC. Together with reference TRBV5-1 and TRBJ2-1, the CDR3 gives the full variable domain: KAGVTQTPRYLIKTRGQQVTLSCSPISGHRSVSWYQQTPGQGLQFLFEYFSETQRNKGNFPGRFSGRQFSNSRSEMNVSTLELGDSALYLCASSVPRGGNEQFFGPGTRLTVL.

V is TRBV29-1 and J is TRBJ1-6; D may be TRBD1 (6 bases). Germline CDR1 SQVTM, CDR2 ANQGSEA. The CDR3 totals 15 residues. Trimming left V 7 bases short and J 7 bases short, with 20 bases between. The CDR3, as DNA: TGCAGCGCTAGCGCTAGTAGGGACACGAATTCACCCCTCCACTTT. This gives the protein CSASASRDTNSPLHF.

The chain has TRBV4-1 and TRBJ2-5; no definite D call. Germline V gives CDR1 MGHRA, CDR2 YSYEKL. Trimming removed 2 bases from V and 1 base from J, with 2 bases in between. This CDR3 has 12 residues. CDR3 region: CASSQIQETQYF. The CDR3 DNA reads TGCGCCAGCAGCCAAATCCAAGAGACCCAGTACTTC.

This clonotype was recorded only once. The chain uses TRBV7-8 and TRBJ2-5, with D perhaps TRBD2 (6 bases). This CDR3 comprises 16 residues. Germline-derived CDR1 and CDR2 are SGHVS and FQNEAQ. V was cut by 2 bases and J by 9 bases, with 22 bases left in between. The CDR3, as DNA: TGTGCCAGCAGCTTACGAAGGTGGGACTCCCGTAGGCCCCAGTACTTC. It codes for CASSLRRWDSRRPQYF.